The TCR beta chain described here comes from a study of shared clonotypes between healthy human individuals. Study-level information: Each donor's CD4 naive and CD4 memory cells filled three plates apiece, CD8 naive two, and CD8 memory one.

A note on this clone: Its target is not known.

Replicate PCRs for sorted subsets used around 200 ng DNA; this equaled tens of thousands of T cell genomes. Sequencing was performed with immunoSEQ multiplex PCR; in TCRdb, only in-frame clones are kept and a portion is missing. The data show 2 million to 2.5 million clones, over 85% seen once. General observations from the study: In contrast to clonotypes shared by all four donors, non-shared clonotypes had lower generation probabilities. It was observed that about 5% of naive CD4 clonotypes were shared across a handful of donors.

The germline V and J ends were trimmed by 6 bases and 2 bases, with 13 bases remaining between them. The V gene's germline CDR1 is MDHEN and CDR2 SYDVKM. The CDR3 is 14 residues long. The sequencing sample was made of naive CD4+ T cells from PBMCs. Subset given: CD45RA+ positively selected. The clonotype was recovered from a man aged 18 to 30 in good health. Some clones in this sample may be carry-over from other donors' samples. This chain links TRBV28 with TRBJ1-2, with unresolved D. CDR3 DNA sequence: TGTGCCAGCAGGTCAGGACCTATAAACTATGGCTACACCTTC. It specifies CASRSGPINYGYTF.